The T cell receptor (beta chain) described here comes from a study of regulatory T cells in long-lasting Graves disease (dated by TCRdb to the early 2020s). For the wider study: Patients with newly diagnosed Graves' disease had been on antithyroid drugs for under 3 months. Peripheral blood TCR sequencing and RNA sequencing compared persistent Graves' disease patients with newly diagnosed Graves' disease patients. The study was conducted in China and was registered as a clinical trial. TCR sequencing covered around 13 persistent and some 20 newly diagnosed Graves' disease patients, 33 samples in total. Results the study describes overall, beyond this receptor: The study examined only peripheral blood because the primary lesion, thyroid tissue, could not be accessed. The authors noted that the small sample size was a limitation that may lower accuracy. Compared with newly diagnosed patients, patients with persistent Graves' disease had lower TCR Shannon entropy and fewer highly expanded clones, which suggests clonal expansion. Persistent disease showed preferential use of TRBV28, TRBJ1-2 and TRBJ2-5, whereas newly diagnosed disease favored TRBV20-1 and TRBJ2-1. Sequencing and analysis were restricted to the TCR beta chain. Persistent patients shared more public clonotypes among themselves (2,741) than newly diagnosed patients did (approximately 970).

This clonotype appeared many times. Its antigen has not been determined. No base quality information exists; no much larger clone differs at one position. CDR1 and CDR2 are read off the germline V gene as SGHTA and FQGTGA. Counted from cysteine to phenylalanine, this CDR3 has 17 amino acids. Only the CDR3 portion is preserved as DNA: 51 bases, with reading frame beginning at the first base. Here V drops 0 bases and J drops 7 bases, and the junction holds 10 bases not matched to any gene. The receptor library was made with multiplex PCR. These reads were obtained on an Illumina HiSeq 4000. CDR3 regions were amplified by Arm-PCR with iRepertoire HTBI primers to construct TCR beta libraries. Before sequencing, the PCR products went through gel purification. The published analysis was carried out like this. Gene usage analysis of CDR3 amino acid clonotypes relied on the 60 to 65 TRBV and over 13 TRBJ segments identified across samples. Filtered high-quality paired reads were merged into contigs using COPE and FqMerger. Contigs were aligned with BLAST to IMGT TRBV, TRBD and TRBJ reference genes, and CDR3 was defined per IMGT. Highly expanded clones were defined as clonotypes with a frequency above 0.1%. Shannon entropy was used to measure repertoire diversity, and the Gini coefficient was used to measure V-J evenness. Clonotypes shared by more than one individual were considered public. The public reads were reanalyzed by TCRdb: fastp trimming at Q25, MiXCR alignment, in-frame beta chains only. Merged by CDR3 protein, the rows form single entries marked with the most common genes and DNA. The V and J calls were determined by TCRdb, not by the authors. A total of around 250,000 distinct CDR3 sequences appear in this sample, 20% of them only once. The ten top clones hold 14% of the sample.

Sample time point, as interpreted from the label and publication: newly diagnosed GD, antithyroid drugs for less than 3 months. For both TCR sequencing and RNA sequencing, RNA was extracted from PBMCs in TRIzol. The diagnosis of Graves' disease was made according to American Thyroid Association guidelines. Recruitment of patients was carried out at an endocrinology department in Xi'an, China. From each patient, around 9.3 milliliters of peripheral blood was collected into an EDTA anticoagulant tube. PBMCs were isolated by Ficoll Paque Plus density gradient separation without further T cell sorting. An Agilent 2100 Bioanalyzer and agarose gel were used to check RNA quality, and a NanoDrop 2000 was used to measure RNA concentration.

The material sequenced was peripheral blood mononuclear cells (PBMCs), taken at new diagnosis, from a patient treated with antithyroid drugs. In this chain, TRBV7-3 is recombined with TRBJ2-1, with TRBD2 identical over 9 junction bases. The receptor's source is a female donor with Graves disease. This receptor carries the CDR3 CASSLTISASGTNEQFF. The sequence in DNA is TGTGCCAGCAGCTTAACGATTTCGGCTAGCGGGACTAATGAGCAGTTCTTC.